Given below is one TCR beta chain in context. The data were obtained in a study of blood T cell repertoires in COVID-19. The wider study: T cells, B-cell-depleted T cells, or PBMCs provided the cDNA or gDNA that served as material.

Sequencing was performed with immunoSEQ multiplex PCR; in TCRdb, only in-frame clones are kept and a portion is missing. The sample consists of some 340,000 clones, approximately 91% of them appearing once. Participant ages covered roughly 18 to 89 years across about 25 US areas. Membership in each cohort depended on participant-reported clinical history. Exposed enrollees had met someone with a PCR-confirmed or clinician-diagnosed COVID-19 case at some point within the 2 weeks before study entry. The receptor comes from a woman under 40 who had been exposed to COVID-19. Sequenced sample: PBMCs or T cells enriched from blood (not recorded which).

The CDR3 loop is CASSLGTLSSYEQYF. As DNA, the CDR3 is TGCGCCAGCAGCCTCGGGACTCTCTCATCCTACGAGCAGTACTTC. This sequence joins TRBV4-1 and TRBJ2-7; the D gene is possibly TRBD2 (6 bases). V was cut by 4 bases and J by 1 base, with 14 bases left in between. Germline CDR1 and CDR2: MGHRA and YSYEKL. This CDR3 has 15 residues.